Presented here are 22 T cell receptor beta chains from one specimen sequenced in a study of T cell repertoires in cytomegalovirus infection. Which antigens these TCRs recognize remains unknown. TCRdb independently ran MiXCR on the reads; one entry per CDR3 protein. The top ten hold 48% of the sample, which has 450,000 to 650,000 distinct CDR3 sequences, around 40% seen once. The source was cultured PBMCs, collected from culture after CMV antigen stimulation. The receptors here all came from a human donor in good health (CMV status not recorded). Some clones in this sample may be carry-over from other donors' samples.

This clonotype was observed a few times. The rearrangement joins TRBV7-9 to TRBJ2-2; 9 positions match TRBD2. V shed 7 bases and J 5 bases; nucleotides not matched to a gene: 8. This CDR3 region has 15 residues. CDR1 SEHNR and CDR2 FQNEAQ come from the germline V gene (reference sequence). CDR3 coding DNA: TGTGCCAGCACTGGAGGTGGACTAGCGACCGGGGAGCTGTTTTTT. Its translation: CASTGGGLATGELFF.

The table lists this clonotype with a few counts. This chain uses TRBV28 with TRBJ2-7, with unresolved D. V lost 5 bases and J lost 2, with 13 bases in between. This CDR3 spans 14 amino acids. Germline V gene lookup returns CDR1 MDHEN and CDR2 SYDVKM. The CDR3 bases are TGTGCCAGCAGTATTACGCCCCCCACCTACGAGCAGTACTTC. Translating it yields CASSITPPTYEQYF.

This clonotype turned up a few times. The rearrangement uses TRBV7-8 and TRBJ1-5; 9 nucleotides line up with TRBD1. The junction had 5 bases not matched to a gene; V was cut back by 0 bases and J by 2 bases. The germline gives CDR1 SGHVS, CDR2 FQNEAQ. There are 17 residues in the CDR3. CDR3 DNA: TGTGCCAGCAGCTTAGCAGCGGACAGGGGAGGCAATCAGCCCCAGCATTTT. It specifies CASSLAADRGGNQPQHF. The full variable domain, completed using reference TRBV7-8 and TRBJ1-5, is GAGVSQSPRYKVAKRGQDVALRCDPISGHVSLFWYQQALGQGPEFLTYFQNEAQLDKSGLPSDRFFAERPEGSVSTLKIQRTQQEDSAVYLCASSLAADRGGNQPQHFGDGTRLSIL.

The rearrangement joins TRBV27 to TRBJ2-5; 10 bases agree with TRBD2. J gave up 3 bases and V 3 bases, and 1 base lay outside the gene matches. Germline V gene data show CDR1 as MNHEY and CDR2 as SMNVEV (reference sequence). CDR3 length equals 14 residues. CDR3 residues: CASSFLAGEETQYF. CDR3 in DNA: TGTGCCAGCAGTTTCCTAGCGGGGGAAGAGACCCAGTACTTC.

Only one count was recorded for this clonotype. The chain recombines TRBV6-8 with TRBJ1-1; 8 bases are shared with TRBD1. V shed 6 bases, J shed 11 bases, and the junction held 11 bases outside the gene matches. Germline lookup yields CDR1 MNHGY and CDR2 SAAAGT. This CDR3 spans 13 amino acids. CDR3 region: CASRKNQDRAAFF. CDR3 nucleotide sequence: TGTGCCAGCAGAAAAAACCAGGACAGGGCTGCTTTCTTT.

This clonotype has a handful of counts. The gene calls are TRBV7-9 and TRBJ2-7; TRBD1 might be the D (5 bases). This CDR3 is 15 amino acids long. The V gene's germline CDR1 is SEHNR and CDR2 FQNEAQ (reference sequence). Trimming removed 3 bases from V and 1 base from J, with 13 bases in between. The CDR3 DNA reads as TGTGCCAGCAGCTTGACAGCATCTTTATCCTACGAGCAGTACTTC. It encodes CASSLTASLSYEQYF. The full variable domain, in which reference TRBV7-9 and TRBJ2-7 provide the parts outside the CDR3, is DTGVSQNPRHKITKRGQNVTFRCDPISEHNRLYWYRQTLGQGPEFLTYFQNEAQLEKSRLLSDRFSAERPKGSFSTLEIQRTEQGDSAMYLCASSLTASLSYEQYFGPGTRLTVT.

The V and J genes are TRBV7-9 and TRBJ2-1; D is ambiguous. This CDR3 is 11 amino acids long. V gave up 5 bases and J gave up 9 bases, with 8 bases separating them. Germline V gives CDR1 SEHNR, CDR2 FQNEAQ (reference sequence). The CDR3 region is CASSLIVEQFF. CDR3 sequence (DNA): TGTGCCAGCAGCCTCATCGTTGAGCAGTTCTTC.

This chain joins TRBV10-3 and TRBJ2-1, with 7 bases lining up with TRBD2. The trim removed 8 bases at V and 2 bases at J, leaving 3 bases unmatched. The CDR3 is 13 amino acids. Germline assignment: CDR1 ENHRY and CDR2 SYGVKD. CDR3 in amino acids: CAIRGTTYNEQFF. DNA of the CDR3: TGTGCCATCCGAGGGACTACCTACAATGAGCAGTTCTTC.

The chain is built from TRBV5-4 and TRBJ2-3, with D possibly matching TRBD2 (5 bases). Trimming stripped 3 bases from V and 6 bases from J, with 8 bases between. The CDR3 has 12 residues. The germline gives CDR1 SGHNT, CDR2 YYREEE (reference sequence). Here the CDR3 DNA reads TGTGCCAGCAGCTATGAGCGGGATACGCAGTATTTT. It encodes CASSYERDTQYF. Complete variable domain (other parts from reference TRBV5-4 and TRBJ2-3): ETGVTQSPTHLIKTRGQQVTLRCSSQSGHNTVSWYQQALGQGPQFIFQYYREEENGRGNFPPRFSGLQFPNYSSELNVNALELDDSALYLCASSYERDTQYFGPGTRLTVL.

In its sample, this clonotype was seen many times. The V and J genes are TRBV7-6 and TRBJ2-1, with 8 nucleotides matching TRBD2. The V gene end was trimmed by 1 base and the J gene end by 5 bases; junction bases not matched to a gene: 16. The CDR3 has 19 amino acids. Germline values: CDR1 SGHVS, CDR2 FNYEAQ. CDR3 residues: CASSLGRGAGTRVNNEQFF. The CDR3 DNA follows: TGTGCCAGCAGCTTAGGCCGCGGGGCCGGGACTAGAGTTAACAATGAGCAGTTCTTC.

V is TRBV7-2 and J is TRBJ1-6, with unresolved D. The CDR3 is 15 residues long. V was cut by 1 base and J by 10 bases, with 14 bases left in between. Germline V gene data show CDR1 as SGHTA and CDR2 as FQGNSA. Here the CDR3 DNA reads TGTGCCAGCAGCTTAGTCAGTAGCACCTCGTCACCCCTCCACTTT. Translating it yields CASSLVSSTSSPLHF.

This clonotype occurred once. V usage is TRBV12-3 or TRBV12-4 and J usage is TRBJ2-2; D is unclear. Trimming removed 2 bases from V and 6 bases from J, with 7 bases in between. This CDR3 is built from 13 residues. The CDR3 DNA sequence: TGTGCCAGCAGTTTATTTGGTCCCGGGGAGCTGTTTTTT. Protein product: CASSLFGPGELFF.

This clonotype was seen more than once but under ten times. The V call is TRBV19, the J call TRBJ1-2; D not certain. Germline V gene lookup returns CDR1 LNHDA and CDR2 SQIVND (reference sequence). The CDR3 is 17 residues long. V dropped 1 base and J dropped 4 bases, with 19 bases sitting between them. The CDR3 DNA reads TGTGCCAGTAGTATAGTGAGCGGTACCTCACGGGGCTATGGCTACACCTTC. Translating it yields CASSIVSGTSRGYGYTF.

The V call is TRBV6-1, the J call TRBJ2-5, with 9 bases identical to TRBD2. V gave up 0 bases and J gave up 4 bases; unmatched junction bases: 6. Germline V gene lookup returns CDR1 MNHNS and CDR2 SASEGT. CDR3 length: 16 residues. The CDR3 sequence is CASSEAGAGGGETQYF. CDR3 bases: TGTGCCAGCAGTGAAGCGGGGGCGGGAGGGGGAGAGACCCAGTACTTC.

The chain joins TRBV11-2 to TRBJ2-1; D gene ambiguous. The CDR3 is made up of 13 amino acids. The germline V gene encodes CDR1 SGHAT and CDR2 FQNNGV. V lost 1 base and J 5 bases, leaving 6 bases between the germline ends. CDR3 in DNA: TGTGCCAGCAGCTTAGCGGCCGACAATGAGCAGTTCTTC. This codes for CASSLAADNEQFF.

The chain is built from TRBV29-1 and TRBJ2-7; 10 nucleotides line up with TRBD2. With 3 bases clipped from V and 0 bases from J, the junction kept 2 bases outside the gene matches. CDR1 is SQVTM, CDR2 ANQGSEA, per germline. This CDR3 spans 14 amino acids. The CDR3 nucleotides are TGCAGCGTTGAGAGGACTAGCGGCTCCTACGAGCAGTACTTC. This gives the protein CSVERTSGSYEQYF.

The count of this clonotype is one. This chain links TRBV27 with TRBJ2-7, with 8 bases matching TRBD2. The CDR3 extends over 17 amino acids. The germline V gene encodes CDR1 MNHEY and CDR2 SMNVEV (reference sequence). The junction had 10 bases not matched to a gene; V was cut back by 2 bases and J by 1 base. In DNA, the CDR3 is TGTGCCAGCAGTTTAACGGTGACCGGGACTAGTTCCTACGAGCAGTACTTC. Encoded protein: CASSLTVTGTSSYEQYF.

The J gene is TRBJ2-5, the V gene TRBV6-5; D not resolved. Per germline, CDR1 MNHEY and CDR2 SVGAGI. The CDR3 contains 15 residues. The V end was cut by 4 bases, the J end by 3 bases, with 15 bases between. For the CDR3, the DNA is TGTGCCAGCAGTTCCCTTAGGACGTGGGAAGAGACCCAGTACTTC. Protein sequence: CASSSLRTWEETQYF.

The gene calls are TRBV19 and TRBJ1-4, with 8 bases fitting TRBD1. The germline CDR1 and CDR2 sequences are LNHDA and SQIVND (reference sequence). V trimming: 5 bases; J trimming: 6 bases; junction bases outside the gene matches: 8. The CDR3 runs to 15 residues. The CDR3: CASSPGSGGYEKLFF. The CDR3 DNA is TGTGCCAGTAGTCCCGGCTCAGGGGGCTATGAAAAACTGTTTTTT. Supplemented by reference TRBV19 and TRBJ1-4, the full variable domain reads DGGITQSPKYLFRKEGQNVTLSCEQNLNHDAMYWYRQDPGQGLRLIYYSQIVNDFQKGDIAEGYSVSREKKESFPLTVTSAQKNPTAFYLCASSPGSGGYEKLFFGSGTQLSVL.

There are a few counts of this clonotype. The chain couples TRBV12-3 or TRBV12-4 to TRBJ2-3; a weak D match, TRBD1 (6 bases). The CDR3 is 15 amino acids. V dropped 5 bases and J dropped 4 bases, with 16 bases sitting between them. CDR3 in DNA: TGTGCCAGCAGTCAACAGGGTTTATTGGCAGATACGCAGTATTTT. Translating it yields CASSQQGLLADTQYF.

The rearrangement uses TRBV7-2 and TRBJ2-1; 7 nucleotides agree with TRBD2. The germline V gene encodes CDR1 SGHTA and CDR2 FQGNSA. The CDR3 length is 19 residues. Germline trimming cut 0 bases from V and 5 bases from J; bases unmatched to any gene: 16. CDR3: CASSLARLAAPLVDNEQFF. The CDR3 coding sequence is TGTGCCAGCAGCTTAGCCCGACTAGCCGCACCCCTTGTTGACAATGAGCAGTTCTTC.

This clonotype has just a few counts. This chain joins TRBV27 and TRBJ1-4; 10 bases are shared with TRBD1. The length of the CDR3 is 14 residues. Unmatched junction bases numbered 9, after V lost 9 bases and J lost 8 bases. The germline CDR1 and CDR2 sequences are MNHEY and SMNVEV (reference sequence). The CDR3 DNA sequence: TGTGCCAGTTCCCGGGACAGGGGTCAGGAAAAACTGTTTTTT. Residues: CASSRDRGQEKLFF. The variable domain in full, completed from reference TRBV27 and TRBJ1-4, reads EAQVTQNPRYLITVTGKKLTVTCSQNMNHEYMSWYRQDPGLGLRQIYYSMNVEVTDKGDVPEGYKVSRKEKRNFPLILESPSPNQTSLYFCASSRDRGQEKLFFGSGTQLSVL.